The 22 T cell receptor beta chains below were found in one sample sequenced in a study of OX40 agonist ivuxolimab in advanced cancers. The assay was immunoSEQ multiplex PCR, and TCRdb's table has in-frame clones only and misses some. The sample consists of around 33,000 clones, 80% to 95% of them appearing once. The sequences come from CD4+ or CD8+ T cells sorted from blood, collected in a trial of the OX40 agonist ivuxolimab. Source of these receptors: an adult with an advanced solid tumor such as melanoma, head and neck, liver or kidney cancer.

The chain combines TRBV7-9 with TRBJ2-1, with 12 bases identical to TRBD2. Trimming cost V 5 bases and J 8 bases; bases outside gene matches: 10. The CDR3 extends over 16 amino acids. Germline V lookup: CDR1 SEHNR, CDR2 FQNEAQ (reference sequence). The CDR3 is CASSQAASGRAYEQFF. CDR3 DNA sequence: TGTGCCAGCAGCCAGGCGGCTAGCGGGAGGGCCTATGAGCAGTTCTTC.

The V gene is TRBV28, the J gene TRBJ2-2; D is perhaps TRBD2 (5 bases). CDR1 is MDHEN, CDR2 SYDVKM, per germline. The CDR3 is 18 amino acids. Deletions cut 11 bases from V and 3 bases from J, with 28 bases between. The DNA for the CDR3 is TGTGCCTCCCACCCGGGGTGGGGTAGTCTTTACTACACCGGGGAGCTGTTTTTT. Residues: CASHPGWGSLYYTGELFF. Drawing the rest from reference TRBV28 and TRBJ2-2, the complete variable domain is DVKVTQSSRYLVKRTGEKVFLECVQDMDHENMFWYRQDPGLGLRLIYFSYDVKMKEKGDIPEGYSVSREKKERFSLILESASTNQTSMYLCASHPGWGSLYYTGELFFGEGSRLTVL.

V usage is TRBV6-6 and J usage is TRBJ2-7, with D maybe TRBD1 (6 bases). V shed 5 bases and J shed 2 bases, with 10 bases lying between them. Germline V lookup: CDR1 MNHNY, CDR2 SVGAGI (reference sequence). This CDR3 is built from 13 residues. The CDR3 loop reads CASSRQETYEQYF. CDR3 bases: TGTGCCAGCAGTAGACAGGAGACCTACGAGCAGTACTTC.

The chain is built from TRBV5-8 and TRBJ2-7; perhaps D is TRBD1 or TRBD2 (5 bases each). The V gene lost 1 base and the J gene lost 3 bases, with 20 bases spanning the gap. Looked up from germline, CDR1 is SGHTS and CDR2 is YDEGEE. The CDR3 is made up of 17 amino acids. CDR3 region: CASSLWLAGTYYYEQYF. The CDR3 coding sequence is TGTGCCAGCAGCTTGTGGTTAGCTGGGACCTACTACTACGAGCAGTACTTC.

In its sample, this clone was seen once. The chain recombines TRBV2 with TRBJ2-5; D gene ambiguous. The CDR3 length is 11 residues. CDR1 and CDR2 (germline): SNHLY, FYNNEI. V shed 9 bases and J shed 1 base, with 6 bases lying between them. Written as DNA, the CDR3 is TGTGCCAGTACACTCCAAGAGACCCAGTACTTC. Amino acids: CASTLQETQYF.

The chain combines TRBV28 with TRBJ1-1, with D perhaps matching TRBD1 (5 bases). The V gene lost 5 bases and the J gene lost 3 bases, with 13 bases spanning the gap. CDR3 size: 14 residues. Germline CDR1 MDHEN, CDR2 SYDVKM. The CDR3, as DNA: TGTGCCAGCAGTAAACCGCAGGGCTACACTGAAGCTTTCTTT. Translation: CASSKPQGYTEAFF. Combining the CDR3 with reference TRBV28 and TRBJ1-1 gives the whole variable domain DVKVTQSSRYLVKRTGEKVFLECVQDMDHENMFWYRQDPGLGLRLIYFSYDVKMKEKGDIPEGYSVSREKKERFSLILESASTNQTSMYLCASSKPQGYTEAFFGQGTRLTVV.

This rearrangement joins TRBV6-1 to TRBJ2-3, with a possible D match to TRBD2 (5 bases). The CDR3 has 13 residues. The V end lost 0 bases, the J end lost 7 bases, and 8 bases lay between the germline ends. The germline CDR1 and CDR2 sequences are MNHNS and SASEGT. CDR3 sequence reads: CASSEAGGYTQYF. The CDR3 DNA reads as TGTGCCAGCAGTGAAGCAGGCGGGTATACGCAGTATTTT.

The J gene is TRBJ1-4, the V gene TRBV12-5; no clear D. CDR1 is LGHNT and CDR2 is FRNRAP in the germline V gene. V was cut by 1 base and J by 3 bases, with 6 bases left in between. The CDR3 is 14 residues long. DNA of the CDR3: TGTGCTAGTGGTTTGGGGGCGGCTAATGAAAAACTGTTTTTT. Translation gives CASGLGAANEKLFF.

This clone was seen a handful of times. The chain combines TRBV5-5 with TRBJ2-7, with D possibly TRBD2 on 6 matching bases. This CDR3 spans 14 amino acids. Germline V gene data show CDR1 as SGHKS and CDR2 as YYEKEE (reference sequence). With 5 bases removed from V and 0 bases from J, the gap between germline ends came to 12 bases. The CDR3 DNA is TGTGCCAGCAGAAGGCAGGGAGGCTCCTACGAGCAGTACTTC. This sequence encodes CASRRQGGSYEQYF.

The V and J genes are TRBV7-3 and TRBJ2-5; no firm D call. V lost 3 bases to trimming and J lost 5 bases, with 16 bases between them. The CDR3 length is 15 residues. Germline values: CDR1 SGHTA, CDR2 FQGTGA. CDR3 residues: CASSLMNLDRETQYF. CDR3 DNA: TGTGCCAGCAGCTTGATGAACCTAGATCGGGAGACCCAGTACTTC.

The CDR3 reads CASSESASGGRTQYF. Written as DNA, the CDR3 is TGCGCCAGCAGTGAGTCAGCTAGCGGGGGGCGAACCCAGTACTTC. This chain uses TRBV10-2 with TRBJ2-5; TRBD2 matches at 11 bases. J gave up 8 bases and V 0 bases, and 5 bases lay outside the gene matches. The germline CDR1 and CDR2 sequences are WSHSY and SAAADI. This CDR3 comprises 15 residues.

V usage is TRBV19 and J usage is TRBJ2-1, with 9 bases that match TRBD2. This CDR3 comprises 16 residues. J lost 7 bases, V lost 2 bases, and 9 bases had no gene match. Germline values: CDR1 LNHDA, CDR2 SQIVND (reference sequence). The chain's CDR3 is CASSINGGRAVNEQFF. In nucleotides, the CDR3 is TGTGCCAGTAGTATAAACGGCGGGAGGGCTGTAAATGAGCAGTTCTTC.

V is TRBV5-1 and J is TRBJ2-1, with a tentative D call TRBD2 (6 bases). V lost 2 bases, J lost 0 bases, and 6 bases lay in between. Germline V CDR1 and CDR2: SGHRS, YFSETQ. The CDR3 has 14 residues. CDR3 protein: CASSFGSSYNEQFF. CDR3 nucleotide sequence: TGCGCCAGCAGCTTCGGGAGCTCCTACAATGAGCAGTTCTTC.

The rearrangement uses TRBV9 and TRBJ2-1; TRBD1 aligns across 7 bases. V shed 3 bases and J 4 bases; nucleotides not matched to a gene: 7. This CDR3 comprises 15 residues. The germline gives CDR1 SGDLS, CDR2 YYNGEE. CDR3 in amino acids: CASSAGTESYNEQFF. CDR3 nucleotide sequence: TGTGCCAGCAGCGCTGGGACAGAGAGTTACAATGAGCAGTTCTTC.

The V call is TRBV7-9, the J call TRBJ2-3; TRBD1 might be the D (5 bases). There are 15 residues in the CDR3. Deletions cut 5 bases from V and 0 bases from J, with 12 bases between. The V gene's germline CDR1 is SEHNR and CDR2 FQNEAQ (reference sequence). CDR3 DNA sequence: TGTGCCAGCAGCCCGACGACAGAAAGCACAGATACGCAGTATTTT. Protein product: CASSPTTESTDTQYF.

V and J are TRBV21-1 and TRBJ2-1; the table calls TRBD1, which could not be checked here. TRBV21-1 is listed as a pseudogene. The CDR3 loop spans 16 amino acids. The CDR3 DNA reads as TGTGCCAGCAGCAAAAACGGGACATCGTTGTACAATGAGCAGTTCTTC. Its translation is CASSKNGTSLYNEQFF.

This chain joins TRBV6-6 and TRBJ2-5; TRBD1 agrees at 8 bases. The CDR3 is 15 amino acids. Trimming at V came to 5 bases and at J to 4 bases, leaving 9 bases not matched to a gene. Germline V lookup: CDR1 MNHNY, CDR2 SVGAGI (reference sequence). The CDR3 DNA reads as TGTGCCAGCAGTCCCGCAGGGGGCTTCGGAGAGACCCAGTACTTC. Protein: CASSPAGGFGETQYF.

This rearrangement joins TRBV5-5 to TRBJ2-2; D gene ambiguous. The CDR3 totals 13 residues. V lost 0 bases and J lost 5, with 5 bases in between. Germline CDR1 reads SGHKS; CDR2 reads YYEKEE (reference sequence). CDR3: CASSLVETGELFF. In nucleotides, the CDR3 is TGTGCCAGCAGCTTGGTGGAGACCGGGGAGCTGTTTTTT.

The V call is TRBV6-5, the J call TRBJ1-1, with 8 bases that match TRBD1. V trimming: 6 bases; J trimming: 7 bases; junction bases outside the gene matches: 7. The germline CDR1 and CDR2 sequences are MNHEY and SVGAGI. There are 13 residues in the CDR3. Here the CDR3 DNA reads TGTGCCAGCAGCCCAGGACAGGGTCTTGAAGCTTTCTTT. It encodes CASSPGQGLEAFF.

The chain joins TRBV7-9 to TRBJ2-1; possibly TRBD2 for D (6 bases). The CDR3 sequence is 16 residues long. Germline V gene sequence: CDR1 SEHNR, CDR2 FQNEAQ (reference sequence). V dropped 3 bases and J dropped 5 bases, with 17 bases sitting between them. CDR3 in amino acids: CASSFTGSPNDNEQFF. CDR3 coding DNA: TGTGCCAGCAGCTTCACCGGGAGCCCGAATGACAATGAGCAGTTCTTC.

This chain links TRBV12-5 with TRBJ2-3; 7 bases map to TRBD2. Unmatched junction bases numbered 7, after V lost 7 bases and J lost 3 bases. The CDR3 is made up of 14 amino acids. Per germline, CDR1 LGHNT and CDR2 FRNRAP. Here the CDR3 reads CASVAGDGTDTQYF. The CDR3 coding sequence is TGTGCTAGTGTTGCGGGGGACGGGACAGATACGCAGTATTTT.

Here the CDR3 DNA reads TGTGCCAGTAGTGCCCAGGGTGGAAAGGGCTACACCTTC. This codes for CASSAQGGKGYTF. The rearrangement links TRBV19 to TRBJ1-2; perhaps TRBD1 as D (5 bases). This CDR3 has 13 amino acids. V shed 5 bases and J shed 8 bases, with 15 bases lying between them. Germline lookup yields CDR1 LNHDA and CDR2 SQIVND (reference sequence).